One and the same sample provided the 32 T cell receptor beta chains below, sequenced in a study of blood T cell repertoires in COVID-19. The data were produced by immunoSEQ multiplex PCR, yet TCRdb's version contains in-frame clones alone and is incomplete. The sample has about 160,000 clones, roughly 88% seen once. Specimen: PBMCs or T cells enriched from blood (not recorded which). The receptors derive from a woman in her forties or fifties who had recovered from COVID-19.

The DNA for the CDR3 is TGTGCCAGTAGTATGGGGACAGTGAATGAAAAACTGTTTTTT. This gives the protein CASSMGTVNEKLFF. The chain joins TRBV19 to TRBJ1-4, with 7 bases fitting TRBD1. Germline assignment: CDR1 LNHDA and CDR2 SQIVND (reference sequence). The junction had 3 bases not matched to a gene; V was cut back by 3 bases and J by 5 bases. The CDR3 is made up of 14 amino acids. Variable domain in full (rest from reference TRBV19 and TRBJ1-4): DGGITQSPKYLFRKEGQNVTLSCEQNLNHDAMYWYRQDPGQGLRLIYYSQIVNDFQKGDIAEGYSVSREKKESFPLTVTSAQKNPTAFYLCASSMGTVNEKLFFGSGTQLSVL.

The rearrangement links TRBV6-2 or TRBV6-3 to TRBJ2-1; 10 nucleotides line up with TRBD2. With 3 bases clipped from V and 2 bases from J, the junction kept 7 bases outside the gene matches. The CDR3 covers 17 residues. The germline V gene encodes CDR1 MNHEY and CDR2 SVGEGT. Here the CDR3 reads CASSYEGLAGAYNEQFF. Here the CDR3 DNA reads TGTGCCAGCAGTTATGAGGGCCTAGCGGGGGCCTACAATGAGCAGTTCTTC.

This clone was recorded a few times. Here the CDR3 reads CSGLGQGTYNEQFF. Written as DNA, the CDR3 is TGCAGCGGCCTGGGACAGGGTACCTACAATGAGCAGTTCTTC. This chain uses TRBV29-1 with TRBJ2-1; 9 bases fit TRBD1. Germline V CDR1 and CDR2: SQVTM, ANQGSEA. V trimming: 7 bases; J trimming: 2 bases; junction bases outside the gene matches: 6. This CDR3 is 14 amino acids long.

This clone was counted a single time. The V and J genes are TRBV13 and TRBJ2-5, with a tentative D call TRBD2 (7 bases). The CDR3 is 14 amino acids. Per germline, CDR1 PRHDT and CDR2 FYEKMQ (reference sequence). The V gene lost 4 bases and the J gene lost 4 bases, with 13 bases spanning the gap. CDR3 DNA sequence: TGTGCCAGCAGCTACCGAGGGGGGGGAGAGACCCAGTACTTC. Residues: CASSYRGGGETQYF.

The gene calls are TRBV18 and TRBJ1-1; D is uncertain. Trimming pared 1 base from V and 1 base from J, leaving 16 bases between. Germline loops: CDR1 KGHSH, CDR2 LQKENI. There are 17 residues in the CDR3. CDR3 loop: CASSPLPLGTANTEAFF. The CDR3 nucleotides read TGTGCCAGCTCACCACTCCCTCTCGGAACAGCGAACACTGAAGCTTTCTTT.

V and J are TRBV27 and TRBJ2-7, with a weak D call TRBD1 (6 bases). V was shortened by 5 bases and J by 0 bases, with 14 bases between the two germline ends. From germline, CDR1 is MNHEY and CDR2 SMNVEV (reference sequence). The CDR3 sequence is 15 residues long. CDR3 sequence: CASSPLQGFSYEQYF. In DNA form, the CDR3 reads TGTGCCAGCAGTCCCCTACAGGGTTTCTCCTACGAGCAGTACTTC.

This chain uses TRBV5-1 with TRBJ2-7; D is uncertain. The CDR3 has 14 residues. Germline CDR1 reads SGHRS; CDR2 reads YFSETQ. Trimming left V 0 bases short and J 5 bases short, with 12 bases between. CDR3 DNA: TGCGCCAGCAGCTTGGCAGTGTTTTTGAACGAGCAGTACTTC. The encoded protein is CASSLAVFLNEQYF.

The chain recombines TRBV14 with TRBJ1-1, with D possibly being TRBD1 (6 bases). This CDR3 has 14 residues. The germline V gene encodes CDR1 SGHDN and CDR2 FVKESK. V lost 4 bases and J 4 bases, leaving 13 bases between the germline ends. As DNA, the CDR3 is TGTGCCAGCAGCCCGACAGGTCCGGCCACTGAAGCTTTCTTT. Amino acids: CASSPTGPATEAFF.

The chain couples TRBV29-1 to TRBJ1-1; 10 bases map to TRBD1. The CDR3 totals 14 residues. V lost 3 bases, J lost 7 bases, and 8 bases stayed unmatched. From germline, CDR1 is SQVTM and CDR2 ANQGSEA. The CDR3 DNA reads as TGCAGCGTTGATAGACAGGGGGCGCGGGTTGAAGCTTTCTTT. As protein: CSVDRQGARVEAFF.

The chain carries TRBV19 and TRBJ1-5; 8 bases align to TRBD1. Per the germline V gene, CDR1 is LNHDA and CDR2 is SQIVND (reference sequence). The ends lost 7 bases at V and 6 bases at J; junction bases unmatched: 11. This CDR3 spans 15 amino acids. Here the CDR3 reads CASKRDRQGGQPQHF. The CDR3 DNA follows: TGTGCCAGTAAACGGGACAGGCAGGGTGGTCAGCCCCAGCATTTT.

The chain recombines TRBV19 with TRBJ2-7; 11 nucleotides align to TRBD2. Germline assignment: CDR1 LNHDA and CDR2 SQIVND (reference sequence). V trimming: 5 bases; J trimming: 2 bases; junction bases outside the gene matches: 14. CDR3 length: 18 amino acids. CDR3 region: CASSSGPTSGGKTYEQYF. DNA for the CDR3: TGTGCCAGTAGTTCCGGACCAACTAGCGGGGGCAAGACCTACGAGCAGTACTTC.

This clone came up once. The genes are TRBV4-3 and TRBJ2-1, with TRBD1 matching 9 bases. The CDR3 runs to 16 residues. CDR1 is LGHNA and CDR2 is YSLEER in the germline V gene. The V and J ends lost 0 bases and 10 bases, in that order; junction bases with no gene match: 10. The CDR3 loop is CASSQDIGTGRGEQFF. CDR3 DNA: TGCGCCAGCAGCCAAGATATCGGGACAGGGCGAGGGGAGCAGTTCTTC.

The genes are TRBV6-5 and TRBJ1-2, with 11 bases identical to TRBD1. The CDR3 totals 14 residues. Looked up from germline, CDR1 is MNHEY and CDR2 is SVGAGI. Trimming took 4 bases from V and 5 from J; bases not matched to a gene: 3. CDR3: CASSSGTGGYGYTF. DNA of the CDR3: TGTGCCAGCAGTTCCGGGACAGGGGGGTATGGCTACACCTTC.

CDR3 amino acids: CASSASGTRRNIQYF. Here the CDR3 DNA reads TGTGCCAGTAGTGCCTCCGGGACTAGGAGGAACATTCAGTACTTC. The gene calls are TRBV19 and TRBJ2-4; 8 bases line up with TRBD2. This CDR3 has 15 residues. V shed 5 bases and J 7 bases; nucleotides not matched to a gene: 10. Germline V gives CDR1 LNHDA, CDR2 SQIVND (reference sequence).

The chain combines TRBV7-2 with TRBJ1-2; D unresolved. The length of the CDR3 is 14 residues. Trimming removed 3 bases at V and 3 bases at J, with 11 bases between. Germline loops: CDR1 SGHTA, CDR2 FQGNSA. CDR3: CASSFPLIYYGYTF. Here the CDR3 DNA reads TGTGCCAGCAGCTTTCCTCTAATTTACTATGGCTACACCTTC.

The rearrangement joins TRBV11-2 to TRBJ1-1, with D perhaps matching TRBD1 (5 bases). This CDR3 has 15 residues. Trimming pared 1 base from V and 3 bases from J, leaving 12 bases between. From germline, CDR1 is SGHAT and CDR2 FQNNGV. CDR3 amino acids: CASSLGFPGDTEAFF. The CDR3 bases are TGTGCCAGCAGCTTAGGGTTTCCGGGGGACACTGAAGCTTTCTTT. The full variable domain, rest sourced from reference TRBV11-2 and TRBJ1-1, is EAGVAQSPRYKIIEKRQSVAFWCNPISGHATLYWYQQILGQGPKLLIQFQNNGVVDDSQLPKDRFSAERLKGVDSTLKIQPAKLEDSAVYLCASSLGFPGDTEAFFGQGTRLTVV.

The gene calls are TRBV7-3 and TRBJ2-1, with 8 nucleotides matching TRBD1. The junction had 2 bases not matched to a gene; V was cut back by 5 bases and J by 5 bases. This CDR3 contains 13 residues. Germline V gene sequence: CDR1 SGHTA, CDR2 FQGTGA. DNA of the CDR3: TGTGCCAGCAGCCCGGACAGGGACAATGAGCAGTTCTTC. Encoded protein: CASSPDRDNEQFF.

This rearrangement joins TRBV11-3 to TRBJ2-2; 9 bases line up with TRBD1. This CDR3 has 16 residues. The junction had 9 bases not matched to a gene; V was cut back by 5 bases and J by 5 bases. Germline loops: CDR1 SGHNT, CDR2 YENEEA. The CDR3 region is CASSALDRGSTGELFF. CDR3 coding DNA: TGTGCCAGCAGCGCCCTGGACAGGGGATCTACCGGGGAGCTGTTTTTT.

The CDR3 here is CASSLVASVGNEQFF. CDR3 DNA: TGTGCCAGCAGCCTGGTGGCTAGCGTGGGAAATGAGCAGTTCTTC. The chain joins TRBV3-1 (or the pseudogene TRBV3-2) to TRBJ2-1, with D perhaps matching TRBD2 (6 bases). The CDR3 length is 15 residues. Germline V gives CDR1 LGHDT, CDR2 YNNKEL (reference sequence). Trimming shortened V by 4 bases and J by 7 bases, and 17 bases separated the two germline ends.

The rearrangement joins TRBV11-2 to TRBJ1-1; no clear D. Germline V gene sequence: CDR1 SGHAT, CDR2 FQNNGV. V was cut by 4 bases and J by 4 bases, with 16 bases left in between. CDR3 size: 15 residues. CDR3 DNA sequence: TGTGCCAGCAGCTCCGGGTTCGGCGCGAGCACTGAAGCTTTCTTT. This translates into CASSSGFGASTEAFF.

The genes are TRBV4-2 and TRBJ1-2; D gene unclear. Trimming removed 0 bases at V and 0 bases at J, with 11 bases between. The germline V gene has CDR1 LGHNA and CDR2 YNFKEQ. This CDR3 is built from 16 residues. In DNA form, the CDR3 reads TGTGCCAGCAGCCAAGAGTTCCGGTTGGCTAACTATGGCTACACCTTC. Translated: CASSQEFRLANYGYTF.

This clone was recorded only once. V is TRBV7-2 and J is TRBJ1-1; unclear D gene. This CDR3 spans 15 amino acids. CDR1 is SGHTA and CDR2 is FQGNSA in the germline V gene. Trimming took off 1 base at V and 2 bases at J, with 11 bases between the two ends. The DNA of the CDR3 is TGTGCCAGCAGCTTAGTTGGCCAGGCTAACACTGAAGCTTTCTTT. It is translated as CASSLVGQANTEAFF.

The CDR3 here is CASSAQLGQGASSPLHF. The CDR3 DNA reads as TGTGCCAGCAGCGCCCAACTCGGACAGGGGGCGAGTTCACCCCTCCACTTT. The chain employs TRBV9 and TRBJ1-6, with TRBD1 matching 11 bases. The junction had 11 bases not matched to a gene; V was cut back by 3 bases and J by 9 bases. This CDR3 comprises 17 residues. CDR1 and CDR2 (germline): SGDLS, YYNGEE.

The chain uses TRBV29-1 and TRBJ2-2, with D unresolved. Trimming stripped 4 bases from V and 3 bases from J, with 9 bases between. Germline V CDR1 and CDR2: SQVTM, ANQGSEA. There are 13 residues in the CDR3. The chain's CDR3 is CSVGDTYTGELFF. CDR3 coding DNA: TGCAGCGTTGGCGACACCTACACCGGGGAGCTGTTTTTT.

V usage is TRBV9 and J usage is TRBJ2-2, with a possible D match to TRBD2 (5 bases). In germline, CDR1 is SGDLS, CDR2 YYNGEE. This CDR3 contains 15 residues. Trimming removed 0 bases at V and 1 base at J, with 7 bases between. The CDR3 here is CASSVVAMNTGELFF. For the CDR3, the DNA is TGTGCCAGCAGCGTAGTAGCGATGAACACCGGGGAGCTGTTTTTT.

The rearrangement uses TRBV4-1 and TRBJ2-1; D gene uncertain. Germline values: CDR1 MGHRA, CDR2 YSYEKL. V was shortened by 5 bases and J by 5 bases, with 16 bases between the two germline ends. The CDR3 has 15 amino acids. The DNA for the CDR3 is TGCGCCAGCAGCTCAGAAGCGAGCCGAGACAATGAGCAGTTCTTC. Amino acid sequence: CASSSEASRDNEQFF.

This clone was recorded only once. The chain recombines TRBV19 with TRBJ2-2, with D perhaps matching TRBD2 (5 bases). The CDR3 loop spans 15 amino acids. Trimming pared 2 bases from V and 2 bases from J, leaving 9 bases between. Per the germline V gene, CDR1 is LNHDA and CDR2 is SQIVND (reference sequence). The CDR3 DNA reads TGTGCCAGTAGTATAAGAGGGCCAAACACCGGGGAGCTGTTTTTT. Residues: CASSIRGPNTGELFF.

This clone was picked up one time. The chain employs TRBV11-3 and TRBJ2-7, with TRBD2 identical over 14 bases. The germline V gene has CDR1 SGHNT and CDR2 YENEEA. The junction had 7 bases not matched to a gene; V was cut back by 5 bases and J by 1 base. The CDR3 has 17 amino acids. The chain's CDR3 is CASSPGLAGAQSYEQYF. CDR3 bases: TGTGCCAGCAGCCCGGGACTAGCGGGGGCCCAATCCTACGAGCAGTACTTC. The variable domain in full, completed from reference TRBV11-3 and TRBJ2-7, reads EAGVVQSPRYKIIEKKQPVAFWCNPISGHNTLYWYLQNLGQGPELLIRYENEEAVDDSQLPKDRFSAERLKGVDSTLKIQPAELGDSAVYLCASSPGLAGAQSYEQYFGPGTRLTVT.

The genes are TRBV3-1 (or the pseudogene TRBV3-2) and TRBJ1-6; D uncertain. This CDR3 region has 15 residues. Germline CDR1 and CDR2: LGHDT and YNNKEL (reference sequence). V was clipped by 0 bases and J by 7 bases, with 10 bases between them. For the CDR3, the DNA is TGTGCCAGCAGCCAAGATAGGAGGACCAATTCACCCCTCCACTTT. Its translation is CASSQDRRTNSPLHF.

This clone came up many times. This chain connects TRBV4-1 to TRBJ1-1; perhaps TRBD1 as D (6 bases). The V gene lost 0 bases and the J gene lost 7 bases, with 12 bases spanning the gap. The germline gives CDR1 MGHRA, CDR2 YSYEKL. The CDR3 loop spans 14 amino acids. CDR3 protein: CASSQEGGRIEAFF. The CDR3 bases are TGCGCCAGCAGCCAAGAGGGGGGGCGGATTGAAGCTTTCTTT.

Comments on this clone: Within the sample, other DNA sequences also encode this same CDR3. CDR3 in amino acids: CASSLGQGTEAFF. CDR3 nucleotide sequence: TGTGCCAGCAGCTTAGGACAGGGGACTGAAGCTTTCTTT. The chain joins TRBV7-2 to TRBJ1-1; 8 nucleotides match TRBD1. This CDR3 region has 13 residues. The germline CDR1 and CDR2 sequences are SGHTA and FQGNSA. The trim removed 1 base at V and 5 bases at J, leaving 0 bases unmatched.

CDR3 region: CASSPRGAGGLGETQYF. The CDR3 region has the DNA TGTGCCAGCAGCCCGCGCGGAGCGGGGGGCCTAGGAGAGACCCAGTACTTC. This chain connects TRBV7-8 to TRBJ2-5; 9 nucleotides align to TRBD2. CDR1 is SGHVS and CDR2 is FQNEAQ in the germline V gene. Unmatched junction bases numbered 14, after V lost 5 bases and J lost 4 bases. The CDR3 has 17 amino acids.